The 22 T cell receptor beta chains below all came from one sample that was sequenced in a study of control samples from healthy donors and cancer patients. Libraries were prepared by immunoSEQ multiplex PCR; TCRdb keeps only in-frame clonotypes and omits some of them. The repertoire holds more than 120,000 clones, with 80% to 95% as singletons. The sample taken for sequencing was blood. The receptors here all came from a man aged 25 to 40 in good health.

V and J are TRBV4-1 and TRBJ1-4; weak D call: TRBD1 (5 bases). This CDR3 has 15 residues. Trimming pared 2 bases from V and 5 bases from J, leaving 12 bases between. Germline assignment: CDR1 MGHRA and CDR2 YSYEKL. CDR3 residues: CASSQQGGVNEKLFF. CDR3 DNA sequence: TGCGCCAGCAGCCAACAGGGTGGGGTAAATGAAAAACTGTTTTTT.

This chain joins TRBV11-2 and TRBJ1-2, with D uncertain. The V gene lost 3 bases and the J gene lost 8 bases, with 13 bases spanning the gap. The CDR3 runs to 13 residues. The germline CDR1 and CDR2 sequences are SGHAT and FQNNGV. The CDR3 region is CASSFFPQKGYTF. The CDR3 nucleotides are TGTGCCAGCAGCTTTTTCCCACAGAAAGGCTACACCTTC.

CDR3 coding DNA: TGTGCCAGCAGTTACGGAGGACTTTACACCTTC. This encodes CASSYGGLYTF. V and J are TRBV6-5 and TRBJ1-2; no definite D call. V lost 2 bases to trimming and J lost 11 bases, with 9 bases between them. Germline V gene lookup returns CDR1 MNHEY and CDR2 SVGAGI. The CDR3 has 11 residues.

The rearrangement uses TRBV7-6 and TRBJ2-1; 13 bases match TRBD2. The CDR3 runs to 17 residues. Trimming removed 5 bases from V and 5 bases from J; junction bases left unmatched: 9. Germline V gives CDR1 SGHVS, CDR2 FNYEAQ. The CDR3 bases are TGTGCCAGCAGCACTCCCTCCGGGACTAGCGGGGACAATGAGCAGTTCTTC. It translates to CASSTPSGTSGDNEQFF.

The V and J genes are TRBV7-3 and TRBJ2-3; TRBD1 might be the D (5 bases). The CDR3 sequence is 15 residues long. From germline, CDR1 is SGHTA and CDR2 FQGTGA. Trimming pared 4 bases from V and 5 bases from J, leaving 16 bases between. This CDR3 reads CASSSTGHAGDTQYF. The CDR3 nucleotides are TGTGCCAGCAGCTCGACTGGACACGCTGGAGATACGCAGTATTTT.

This clone has a handful of counts. The V gene is TRBV27, the J gene TRBJ2-7; D perhaps matches TRBD2 (6 bases). Trimming removed 4 bases from V and 3 bases from J, with 16 bases in between. The CDR3 contains 15 residues. CDR1 and CDR2 from the germline V gene are MNHEY and SMNVEV (reference sequence). The CDR3 DNA is TGTGCCAGCAGTTCACTAGCCCGGGACGGCTACGAGCAGTACTTC. As protein: CASSSLARDGYEQYF.

V gene TRBV2 combines with J gene TRBJ2-7, with TRBD2 identical over 13 bases. The CDR3 contains 15 residues. Trimming took 5 bases from V and 6 from J; bases not matched to a gene: 7. Germline loops: CDR1 SNHLY, CDR2 FYNNEI. The CDR3 sequence is CASSLTSGGAFEQYF. CDR3 DNA: TGTGCCAGCAGTTTAACTAGCGGGGGGGCGTTCGAGCAGTACTTC.

The chain has TRBV5-8 and TRBJ1-1, with D perhaps TRBD1 (6 bases). V lost 4 bases and J 2 bases, leaving 12 bases between the germline ends. CDR1 is SGHTS, CDR2 YDEGEE, per germline. CDR3 length: 14 amino acids. CDR3 in amino acids: CASSREQGNTEAFF. For the CDR3, the DNA is TGTGCCAGCAGCAGGGAACAGGGAAACACTGAAGCTTTCTTT.

This clone was counted a few times. The V call is TRBV10-1, the J call TRBJ2-2; possibly TRBD1 or TRBD2 for D (5 bases each). CDR1 WNHNN and CDR2 SYGVQD come from the germline V gene (reference sequence). The CDR3 is 13 residues long. Trimming stripped 2 bases from V and 7 bases from J, with 8 bases between. The CDR3, as DNA: TGCGCCAGCAGTGAGGGGGGTGGCGGGGAGCTGTTTTTT. This translates into CASSEGGGGELFF.

The chain couples TRBV5-1 to TRBJ2-1, with no clear D. V was pared by 1 base and J by 8 bases, with 7 bases between. The germline V gene encodes CDR1 SGHRS and CDR2 YFSETQ. The CDR3 covers 12 residues. As DNA, the CDR3 is TGCGCCAGCAGCTTGAGTAGATATGAGCAGTTCTTC. As protein: CASSLSRYEQFF.

V and J are TRBV7-2 and TRBJ1-6, with D tentatively TRBD1 (6 bases). Per the germline V gene, CDR1 is SGHTA and CDR2 is FQGNSA. The CDR3 has 14 amino acids. V was pared by 0 bases and J by 7 bases, with 7 bases between. The CDR3 coding sequence is TGTGCCAGCAGCTTAGCGGACAGCAATTCACCCCTCCACTTT. Translated, it gives CASSLADSNSPLHF. Full variable domain (rest looked up from reference TRBV7-2 and TRBJ1-6): GAGVSQSPSNKVTEKGKDVELRCDPISGHTALYWYRQSLGQGLEFLIYFQGNSAPDKSGLPSDRFSAERTGGSVSTLTIQRTQQEDSAVYLCASSLADSNSPLHFGNGTRLTVT.

The chain combines TRBV19 with TRBJ1-2, with D maybe TRBD1 (5 bases). CDR1 is LNHDA, CDR2 SQIVND, per germline (reference sequence). V was pared by 3 bases and J by 2 bases, with 10 bases between. The CDR3 loop spans 14 amino acids. CDR3 sequence: CASSIDSANYGYTF. In nucleotides, the CDR3 is TGTGCCAGTAGTATCGACAGCGCAAACTATGGCTACACCTTC.

Of note for this clone: One end of the junction does not line up with germline, which may come from a read error. V and J are TRBV6-5 and TRBJ1-1, with D uncertain. Germline loops: CDR1 MNHEY, CDR2 SVGAGI. CDR3 length: 15 amino acids. The CDR3 loop reads CASNYGRGWNTEAFF. In DNA, the CDR3 is TGTGCCAGCAATTACGGTCGCGGGTGGAACACTGAAGCTTTCTTT.

The gene calls are TRBV9 and TRBJ2-1; 9 nucleotides agree with TRBD2. Unmatched junction bases numbered 8, after V lost 4 bases and J lost 6 bases. This CDR3 comprises 15 residues. CDR1 and CDR2 (germline): SGDLS, YYNGEE. CDR3 sequence (DNA): TGTGCCAGCAGCTCGGCGGGGGGGCCGGCCAATGAGCAGTTCTTC. Protein sequence: CASSSAGGPANEQFF.

V usage is TRBV7-9 and J usage is TRBJ1-4; D gene uncertain. Trimming shortened V by 2 bases and J by 6 bases, and 13 bases separated the two germline ends. Germline values: CDR1 SEHNR, CDR2 FQNEAQ (reference sequence). The CDR3 is 15 amino acids. Here the CDR3 reads CASSLNQYDDEKLFF. The CDR3 DNA follows: TGTGCCAGCAGCTTAAACCAGTACGATGATGAAAAACTGTTTTTT.

This clone showed up just a few times. The chain joins TRBV7-9 to TRBJ2-7, with 7 bases aligning to TRBD1. This CDR3 contains 15 residues. Germline V gives CDR1 SEHNR, CDR2 FQNEAQ (reference sequence). The junction had 11 bases not matched to a gene; V was cut back by 5 bases and J by 4 bases. The CDR3: CASSAPTGKLYEQYF. The CDR3 DNA follows: TGTGCCAGCAGCGCCCCGACAGGGAAGCTTTACGAGCAGTACTTC. The variable domain in full, completed from reference TRBV7-9 and TRBJ2-7, reads DTGVSQNPRHKITKRGQNVTFRCDPISEHNRLYWYRQTLGQGPEFLTYFQNEAQLEKSRLLSDRFSAERPKGSFSTLEIQRTEQGDSAMYLCASSAPTGKLYEQYFGPGTRLTVT.

The chain couples TRBV2 to TRBJ1-4; a possible D gene is TRBD1 (6 bases). In germline, CDR1 is SNHLY, CDR2 FYNNEI. V lost 7 bases to trimming and J lost 8 bases, with 11 bases between them. CDR3 length equals 12 residues. This chain's CDR3 is CASKRGGEKLFF. The CDR3 DNA reads as TGTGCCAGCAAACGGGGGGGCGAAAAACTGTTTTTT.

The chain combines TRBV5-6 with TRBJ2-2; weak D call: TRBD1 (6 bases). Germline-derived CDR1 and CDR2 are SGHDT and YYEEEE. The CDR3 has 16 residues. The germline V and J ends were trimmed by 0 bases and 5 bases, with 14 bases remaining between them. The CDR3 spells CASSLVWGLATGELFF. As DNA, the CDR3 is TGTGCCAGCAGCTTGGTATGGGGGCTTGCGACCGGGGAGCTGTTTTTT.

For the CDR3, the DNA is TGTGCCAGCAGTTTATATGACATAACCTACAATGAGCAGTTCTTC. Protein: CASSLYDITYNEQFF. The chain joins TRBV28 to TRBJ2-1; D gene uncertain. Looked up from germline, CDR1 is MDHEN and CDR2 is SYDVKM. V lost 1 base and J lost 2, with 9 bases in between. The CDR3 extends over 15 amino acids.

With respect to this clone: Different DNA sequences within this sample yield the same CDR3. The J gene is TRBJ2-3, the V gene TRBV6-2 or TRBV6-3; 7 bases line up with TRBD2. J was trimmed by 1 base and V by 4 bases; bases with no gene match: 5. CDR1 is MNHEY, CDR2 SVGEGT, per germline. This CDR3 contains 15 residues. The DNA for the CDR3 is TGTGCCAGCAGTTCCGCGGGGGACCGCACAGATACGCAGTATTTT. It yields the protein CASSSAGDRTDTQYF.

The chain joins TRBV5-4 to TRBJ2-7; 9 positions agree with TRBD1. After removal of 5 bases from V and 3 bases from J, the junction contained 6 bases not matched to a gene. Germline assignment: CDR1 SGHNT and CDR2 YYREEE (reference sequence). The CDR3 totals 14 residues. The DNA of the CDR3 is TGTGCCAGCAGTCCCGGGACAGGGATCTACGAGCAGTACTTC. This codes for CASSPGTGIYEQYF.

The CDR3 region is CASSERTGGYEQYF. The CDR3 nucleotides read TGCGCCAGCAGCGAACGGACAGGGGGCTACGAGCAGTACTTC. The rearrangement joins TRBV4-1 to TRBJ2-7, with 10 bases fitting TRBD1. CDR3 length: 14 amino acids. With 5 bases clipped from V and 3 bases from J, the junction kept 4 bases outside the gene matches. The germline V gene has CDR1 MGHRA and CDR2 YSYEKL.